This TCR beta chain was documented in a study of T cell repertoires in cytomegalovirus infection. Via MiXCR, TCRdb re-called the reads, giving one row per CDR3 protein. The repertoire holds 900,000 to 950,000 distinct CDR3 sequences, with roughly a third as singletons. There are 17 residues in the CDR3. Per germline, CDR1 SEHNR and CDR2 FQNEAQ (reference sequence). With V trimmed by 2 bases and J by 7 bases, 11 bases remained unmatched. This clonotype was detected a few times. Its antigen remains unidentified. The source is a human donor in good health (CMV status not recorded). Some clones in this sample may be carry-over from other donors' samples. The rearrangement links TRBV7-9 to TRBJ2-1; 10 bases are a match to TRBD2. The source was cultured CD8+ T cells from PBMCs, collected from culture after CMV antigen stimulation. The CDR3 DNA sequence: TGTGCCAGCAGCTTAAGCGAGCGGGGGGGCCTTTGGAATGAGCAGTTCTTC. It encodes CASSLSERGGLWNEQFF.